The T cell receptor (beta chain) under discussion was sequenced for a study of cytomegalovirus exposure and HLA in healthy donors. 13 Jbeta primers and 60 Vbeta primers were used for the PCR. Sequenced by immunoSEQ multiplex PCR; TCRdb stores in-frame clones only, minus some. The sample lists 150,000 to 200,000 clones; roughly 80% were seen once. This CDR3 is 16 amino acids long. The germline V gene has CDR1 LGHNA and CDR2 YSLEER. Overall study findings and caveats: The classifier reportedly diagnosed cytomegalovirus status with high sensitivity and specificity.

Turning to this clone: Its antigen is not identified. An end of the junction differs from the germline gene, which may be a read error.

The clonotype originates from a male donor in good health and CMV-seronegative. The V call is TRBV4-3, the J call TRBJ2-3; tentative D call: TRBD2 (6 bases). Source material: PBMCs. In DNA form, the CDR3 reads TGCGCCGGCAGCCAAGACCGGGTAGCGGGCACAGATACGCAGTATTTT. This sequence encodes CAGSQDRVAGTDTQYF.